This passage covers 16 T cell receptor beta chains from one sample sequenced in a study of blood T cell repertoires in COVID-19. Assay: immunoSEQ multiplex PCR; the TCRdb copy retains only in-frame clones and omits some. Of 40,000 to 60,000 clones in the sample, just over 90% are singletons; the top ten hold roughly 1%. The sequenced sample was peripheral blood. The receptors shown here come from a man aged 60 to 75 with COVID-19, enrolled during active disease.

This sequence joins TRBV6-1 and TRBJ1-2, with TRBD1 matching over 7 bases. Germline loops: CDR1 MNHNS, CDR2 SASEGT. V lost 3 bases to trimming and J lost 7 bases; unmatched junction nucleotides: 8. This CDR3 has 14 residues. This CDR3 is CASSDSSRGVGYTF. In nucleotides, the CDR3 is TGTGCCAGCAGTGATAGCAGCAGGGGGGTTGGCTACACCTTC.

The chain has TRBV30 and TRBJ1-5; 7 bases match TRBD1. The length of the CDR3 is 16 residues. Germline V lookup: CDR1 GTSNPN, CDR2 SVGIG (reference sequence). V was clipped by 4 bases and J by 5 bases; unmatched bases: 14. The chain's CDR3 is CAWTPPGTAFHQPQHF. The CDR3 region has the DNA TGTGCCTGGACCCCTCCCGGGACAGCCTTCCATCAGCCCCAGCATTTT.

V is TRBV7-9 and J is TRBJ1-5; the match to TRBD1 covers 9 bases. The CDR3 is made up of 18 amino acids. The trim removed 6 bases at V and 0 bases at J, leaving 12 bases unmatched. The V gene's germline CDR1 is SEHNR and CDR2 FQNEAQ (reference sequence). The CDR3 region has the DNA TGTGCCAGCAGTCAACCGGGACAGGGATCCTATAGCAATCAGCCCCAGCATTTT. This gives the protein CASSQPGQGSYSNQPQHF.

V usage is TRBV5-1 and J usage is TRBJ1-4, with a tentative D call TRBD1 (6 bases). The CDR3 is 16 residues long. CDR1 and CDR2 from the germline V gene are SGHRS and YFSETQ. V lost 0 bases to trimming and J lost 1 base, with 10 bases between them. The CDR3: CASSLGTGITNEKLFF. DNA of the CDR3: TGCGCCAGCAGCTTGGGAACAGGGATAACTAATGAAAAACTGTTTTTT.

For this clone: The junction does not match germline at one end; this may be a read error. The chain employs TRBV6-2 or TRBV6-3 and TRBJ2-1, with 9 positions matching TRBD1. Germline V gene sequence: CDR1 MNHEY, CDR2 SVGEGT. CDR3 size: 13 residues. The CDR3 bases are TGTGCCAGCAGTTATGCCGGACAGGGGATAGCGATCTTC. Its translation: CASSYAGQGIAIF.

This CDR3 is CASSERPGKGELFF. The DNA for the CDR3 is TGCGCCAGCAGTGAGAGGCCGGGGAAAGGGGAGCTGTTTTTT. The V call is TRBV10-1, the J call TRBJ2-2; tentative D call: TRBD2 (5 bases). V was clipped by 2 bases and J by 8 bases, with 12 bases between them. The length of the CDR3 is 14 residues. CDR1 and CDR2 from the germline V gene are WNHNN and SYGVQD (reference sequence).

This chain connects TRBV27 to TRBJ1-2; the match to TRBD1 covers 9 bases. The CDR3 extends over 15 amino acids. The J segment lost 1 base and the V segment lost 6 bases, leaving 6 bases of the junction unmatched. Germline-derived CDR1 and CDR2 are MNHEY and SMNVEV (reference sequence). This CDR3 reads CASRGTGPLNYGYTF. Written as DNA, the CDR3 is TGTGCCAGCAGAGGGACAGGGCCCCTTAACTATGGCTACACCTTC.

A note on this clone: It is unclear where the CDR3 begins or ends on the DNA, so no DNA is shown, and the CDR3 is as TCRdb lists it. J is TRBJ1-4 and V is TRBV21-1; the table's D call TRBD1 went unverified against the DNA. TRBV21-1 is an annotated pseudogene. Both ends counted, the CDR3 spans 21 residues. The CDR3 region is CASSKVWGQGSKLATNEKLFF.

V and J are TRBV5-1 and TRBJ2-7; TRBD1 aligns across 11 bases. The CDR3 contains 15 residues. Per the germline V gene, CDR1 is SGHRS and CDR2 is YFSETQ. V lost 2 bases, J lost 5 bases, and 6 bases stayed unmatched. In DNA form, the CDR3 reads TGCGCCAGCAGCTTCGGGACAGGGGGAGCCAACGAGCAGTACTTC. Protein product: CASSFGTGGANEQYF.

This chain links TRBV7-2 with TRBJ1-4; D is undetermined. This CDR3 is built from 13 residues. CDR1 and CDR2 from the germline V gene are SGHTA and FQGNSA. Trimming took off 1 base at V and 8 bases at J, with 8 bases between the two ends. The chain's CDR3 is CASSLGGLEKLFF. CDR3 sequence (DNA): TGTGCCAGCAGCTTAGGAGGGTTGGAAAAACTGTTTTTT.

The rearrangement links TRBV30 to TRBJ1-1, with a tentative D call TRBD1 (6 bases). The V and J ends lost 7 bases and 0 bases respectively, with 18 bases between them. The CDR3 totals 15 residues. Per germline, CDR1 GTSNPN and CDR2 SVGIG (reference sequence). The CDR3 coding sequence is TGTGCCTCCCTGGGGGGGCTTCTATTGAACACTGAAGCTTTCTTT. Amino acid sequence: CASLGGLLLNTEAFF.

This rearrangement joins TRBV27 to TRBJ1-2; D call uncertain. The CDR3 runs 14 residues. Trimming pared 3 bases from V and 7 bases from J, leaving 15 bases between. The germline V gene encodes CDR1 MNHEY and CDR2 SMNVEV (reference sequence). The CDR3 nucleotides read TGTGCCAGCAGTTTCTCGGGCGGGCGGGGTGGCTACACCTTC. Residues: CASSFSGGRGGYTF.

The chain's CDR3 is CASGSPPRGYGYTF. CDR3 coding DNA: TGTGCTAGTGGTTCTCCCCCTCGGGGGTATGGCTACACCTTC. The chain uses TRBV12-5 and TRBJ1-2; D is possibly TRBD1 (5 bases). CDR1 is LGHNT and CDR2 is FRNRAP in the germline V gene. The length of the CDR3 is 14 residues. V was pared by 4 bases and J by 5 bases, with 14 bases between.

V gene TRBV3-1 (or the pseudogene TRBV3-2) combines with J gene TRBJ2-7; 10 bases align to TRBD1. Per germline, CDR1 LGHDT and CDR2 YNNKEL (reference sequence). The CDR3 is 17 amino acids. The junction had 8 bases not matched to a gene; V was cut back by 1 base and J by 2 bases. CDR3 amino acids: CASSQALPGQGAYEQYF. In DNA form, the CDR3 reads TGTGCCAGCAGCCAAGCCCTTCCTGGACAGGGGGCCTACGAGCAGTACTTC.

The chain has TRBV12-5 and TRBJ1-4, with TRBD1 matching over 8 bases. The trim removed 2 bases at V and 8 bases at J, leaving 10 bases unmatched. This CDR3 has 16 residues. Germline CDR1 and CDR2: LGHNT and FRNRAP. CDR3 DNA sequence: TGTGCTAGTGGTTTGTGGCAGGGGGCCGTTGAAGAAAAACTGTTTTTT. Its protein product is CASGLWQGAVEEKLFF.

This chain links TRBV5-8 with TRBJ2-3; D not resolved. CDR3 length: 14 residues. From germline, CDR1 is SGHTS and CDR2 YDEGEE. Trimming pared 0 bases from V and 0 bases from J, leaving 5 bases between. CDR3 DNA: TGTGCCAGCAGCTTGGGCGGTAGCACAGATACGCAGTATTTT. Its protein product is CASSLGGSTDTQYF. The variable domain in full, with the rest retrieved from reference TRBV5-8 and TRBJ2-3, is EAGVTQSPTHLIKTRGQQATLRCSPISGHTSVYWYQQALGLGLQFLLWYDEGEERNRGNFPPRFSGRQFPNYSSELNVNALELEDSALYLCASSLGGSTDTQYFGPGTRLTVL.